The rows below give T cell receptor beta chains drawn from one sample of a study of a mutant IDH1 vaccine in newly diagnosed glioma. These TCRs are of unknown antigen specificity. Data came from immunoSEQ multiplex PCR; TCRdb stores just in-frame clones and leaves some out. This table holds tens of thousands of clones, 75% to 85% found once. The sequenced sample was PBMCs, obtained from a glioma patient whose treatment included an IDH1 peptide vaccine. The receptors shown here come from a man aged 25-40 years with glioma. Some clones in this sample may be carry-over from other donors' samples. Each CDR3 is given with its conserved first and last residue. Fields, in order: CDR3 length, V gene, J gene, D gene, clone size, CDR3 protein, CDR3 DNA. D genes are given only for firm matches. For some rows the clone size is stated as once, few or many, or as a class when expanded; others skip it.

>12|TRBV9|TRBJ2-2|.|.
CASSLNTGELFF
TGTGCCAGCAGCCTCAACACCGGGGAGCTGTTTTTT
>15|TRBV18|TRBJ1-1|.|.
CASSPPIQGPLSAFF
TGTGCCAGCTCACCACCTATACAGGGACCCCTCTCGGCTTTCTTT
>12|TRBV27|TRBJ2-1|TRBD1|.
CASSATGDEQFF
TGTGCCAGCTCCGCGACAGGGGATGAGCAGTTCTTC
>16|TRBV7-9|TRBJ2-7|.|few
CASSLVSGQTTYEQYF
TGTGCCAGCAGCTTAGTTAGCGGACAGACGACCTACGAGCAGTACTTC
>16|TRBV10-3|TRBJ2-2|TRBD1|.
CAIRDGTGAYTGELFF
TGTGCCATTAGAGACGGGACAGGGGCGTACACCGGGGAGCTGTTTTTT
>14|TRBV28|TRBJ1-4|.|.
CASSPLESREKLFF
TGTGCCAGCAGCCCCCTAGAGTCCCGTGAAAAACTGTTTTTT
>13|TRBV18|TRBJ2-7|TRBD1|.
CASSQGQGYEQYF
TGTGCCAGCTCACAGGGACAGGGCTACGAGCAGTACTTC
>18|TRBV7-9|TRBJ2-1|.|.
CASSLGRLMAGSYNEQFF
TGTGCCAGCAGCTTAGGGAGGCTTATGGCAGGGTCCTACAATGAGCAGTTCTTC
>16|TRBV11-2|TRBJ1-2|TRBD1|.
CASSLDLVTGTYGYTF
TGTGCCAGCAGCTTAGATCTAGTGACAGGGACCTATGGCTACACCTTC
>16|TRBV5-4|TRBJ2-2|TRBD2|.
CASSLAGGFNTGELFF
TGTGCCAGCAGCTTGGCCGGGGGGTTTAACACCGGGGAGCTGTTTTTT
>15|TRBV7-2|TRBJ1-1|.|.
CASSLQGSYSTEAFF
TGTGCCAGCAGCTTACAGGGGTCATATTCCACTGAAGCTTTCTTT
>16|TRBV29-1|TRBJ2-5|.|.
CSVEPLWGRQQETQYF
TGCAGCGTTGAACCTCTTTGGGGGCGGCAGCAAGAGACCCAGTACTTC
>14|TRBV9|TRBJ2-3|.|once
CASSVERGTDTQYF
TGTGCCAGCAGCGTAGAGAGGGGCACAGATACGCAGTATTTT
>16|TRBV4-1|TRBJ2-1|TRBD2|.
CASSQVAGLAGFEQFF
TGCGCCAGCAGCCAAGTAGCCGGACTAGCGGGATTTGAGCAGTTCTTC
>14|TRBV7-9|TRBJ2-7|TRBD2|once
CASSPRDGGYEQYF
TGTGCCAGCAGCCCCAGGGACGGGGGGTACGAGCAGTACTTC
>16|TRBV7-2|TRBJ2-3|TRBD2|.
CASSFSGGAGADTQYF
TGTGCCAGCAGCTTTAGCGGGGGAGCCGGAGCAGATACGCAGTATTTT
>16|TRBV9|TRBJ1-2|TRBD1|.
CASSVGQGAPNYGYTF
TGTGCCAGCAGCGTAGGGCAGGGGGCGCCCAACTATGGCTACACCTTC